A selection of T cell receptor beta chains follows, all from one sample in a study of blood T cell repertoires in COVID-19. Assay used: immunoSEQ multiplex PCR; TCRdb lists only in-frame clones, some missing. The repertoire consists of around 220,000 clones, with approximately 82% occurring once and the leading ten covering approximately 5%. Source material: peripheral blood. Receptors originate from a woman aged 80 or over with active or convalescent COVID-19. CDR3s include the opening cysteine and the closing phenylalanine or tryptophan. Each record gives: clone size, CDR3 length, D gene, V gene, J gene, CDR3 DNA, CDR3 protein. The D gene is left open where the match is weak. Some rows have no size entry. The others give once, few or many, or a class for an expanded clone.

.	13	.	TRBV30	TRBJ1-3	TGTGCCTGGAGTTCTCCTCTGCGGAACACCATATATTTT	CAWSSPLRNTIYF
.	15	TRBD2	TRBV28	TRBJ2-1	TGTGCCAGCAGTTTCCCCGGGGGGGGCTACAATGAGCAGTTCTTC	CASSFPGGGYNEQFF
.	16	TRBD2	TRBV3-1/TRBV3-2	TRBJ2-3	TGTGCCAGCAGCCAGCTAAGCGGGATTGGCACAGATACGCAGTATTTT	CASSQLSGIGTDTQYF
.	14	.	TRBV4-1	TRBJ1-5	TGCGCCAGCAGCCAAGGACAGGGCAATCAGCCCCAGCATTTT	CASSQGQGNQPQHF
.	17	TRBD2	TRBV6-1	TRBJ2-6	TGTGCCAGCAGTGATAGCGGGGCGTTTGATAGGGCCAACGTCCTGACTTTC	CASSDSGAFDRANVLTF
.	18	TRBD1	TRBV5-1	TRBJ2-2	TGCGCCAGCAGCTTCCCTGACCGGGACAGCGCGAACACCGGGGAGCTGTTTTTT	CASSFPDRDSANTGELFF
.	12	.	TRBV29-1	TRBJ1-1	TGCAGCGCGCGACAGCTGAACACTGAAGCTTTCTTT	CSARQLNTEAFF
.	13	.	TRBV12-3/TRBV12-4	TRBJ1-5	TGTGCCAGCAGTCCGGACAACAATCAGCCCCAGCATTTT	CASSPDNNQPQHF
.	15	TRBD1	TRBV28	TRBJ1-1	TGTGCCAGCAGGGGACCGGGACAGGGCTGGACTGAAGCTTTCTTT	CASRGPGQGWTEAFF
once	15	.	TRBV3-1/TRBV3-2	TRBJ2-2	TGTGCCAGCAGCCAAGATACCTTAATCTACGGGGAGCTGTTTTTT	CASSQDTLIYGELFF
.	13	.	TRBV7-9	TRBJ2-3	TGTGCCAGCAAGCGGCGGAGCACAGATACGCAGTATTTT	CASKRRSTDTQYF
once	13	.	TRBV28	TRBJ1-2	TGTGCCAGCACTCCCGGACAGCCCTATGGCTACACCTTC	CASTPGQPYGYTF
.	16	TRBD1	TRBV6-1	TRBJ1-5	TGTGCCAGCAGTGCACGCCCCGGGACAGGGTTCCAGCCCCAGCATTTT	CASSARPGTGFQPQHF
.	17	TRBD2	TRBV4-2	TRBJ2-1	TGTGCCAGCAGCCGGACCACTCTAGCGGGACCTTACAATGAGCAGTTCTTC	CASSRTTLAGPYNEQFF
.	13	.	TRBV5-1	TRBJ1-1	TGCGCCAGCAGCCAAACAGGGTCCACTGAAGCTTTCTTT	CASSQTGSTEAFF
.	11	.	TRBV27	TRBJ1-1	TGTGCTGCCACCAGCGGCACTGAAGCTTTCTTT	CAATSGTEAFF
.	17	TRBD2	TRBV28	TRBJ2-7	TGTGCCAGCAGCCGACAAAGACTAGCGGGGGTAGCCTACGAGCAGTACTTC	CASSRQRLAGVAYEQYF
.	12	.	TRBV18	TRBJ2-7	TGTGCCAGCTCACCACCGAGTTACGAGCAGTACTTC	CASSPPSYEQYF
.	11	TRBD2	TRBV28	TRBJ2-7	TGTGCCGCTGAGACTAGCTCCGAGCAGTACTTC	CAAETSSEQYF
many	14	.	TRBV11-2	TRBJ1-2	TGTGCCAGCAGCTTAGATCCTGGGACTTCTCGCTACACCTTC	CASSLDPGTSRYTF
.	16	TRBD1	TRBV7-9	TRBJ2-7	TGTGCCAGCAGCGGACAGGGAGGGACAGGGCTATACGAGCAGTACTTC	CASSGQGGTGLYEQYF
.	15	TRBD1	TRBV19	TRBJ1-5	TGTGCCAGTAGTATTGACAGGGGGCTCAATCAGCCCCAGCATTTT	CASSIDRGLNQPQHF
.	14	.	TRBV11-2	TRBJ1-2	TGTGCCAGCAGCTTAGGCAGGGGTGGTGGTGGCTACACCTTC	CASSLGRGGGGYTF